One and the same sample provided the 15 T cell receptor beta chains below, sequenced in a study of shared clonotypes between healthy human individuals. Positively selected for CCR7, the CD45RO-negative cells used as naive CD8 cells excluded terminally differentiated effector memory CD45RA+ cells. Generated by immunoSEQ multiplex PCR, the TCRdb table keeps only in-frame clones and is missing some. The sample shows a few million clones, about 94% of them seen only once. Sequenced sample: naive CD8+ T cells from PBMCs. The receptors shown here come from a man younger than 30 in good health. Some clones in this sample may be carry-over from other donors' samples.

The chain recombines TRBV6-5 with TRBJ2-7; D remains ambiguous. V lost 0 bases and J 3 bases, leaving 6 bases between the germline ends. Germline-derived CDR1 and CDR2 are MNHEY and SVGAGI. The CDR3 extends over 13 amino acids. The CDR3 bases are TGTGCCAGCAGTTACTCTGAGGACTACGAGCAGTACTTC. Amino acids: CASSYSEDYEQYF.

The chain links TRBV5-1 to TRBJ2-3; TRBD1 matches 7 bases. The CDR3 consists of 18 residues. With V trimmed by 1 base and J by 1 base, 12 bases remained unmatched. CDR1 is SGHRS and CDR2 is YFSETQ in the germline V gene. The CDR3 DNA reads TGCGCCAGCAGCTTGCATAAATACGGACAGGTTGGCACAGATACGCAGTATTTT. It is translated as CASSLHKYGQVGTDTQYF. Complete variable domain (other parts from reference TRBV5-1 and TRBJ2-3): KAGVTQTPRYLIKTRGQQVTLSCSPISGHRSVSWYQQTPGQGLQFLFEYFSETQRNKGNFPGRFSGRQFSNSRSEMNVSTLELGDSALYLCASSLHKYGQVGTDTQYFGPGTRLTVL.

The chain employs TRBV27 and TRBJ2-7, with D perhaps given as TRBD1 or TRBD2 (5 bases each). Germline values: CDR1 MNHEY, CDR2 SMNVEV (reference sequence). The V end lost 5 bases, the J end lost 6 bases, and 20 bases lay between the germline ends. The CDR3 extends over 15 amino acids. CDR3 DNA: TGTGCCAGCAGTCCCTATGAGGGCAGGGTGGTCGAGCAGTACTTC. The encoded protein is CASSPYEGRVVEQYF.

CDR3 sequence: CASSVGQGSSYEQYF. CDR3 bases: TGTGCCAGCAGCGTTGGACAGGGTAGCTCCTACGAGCAGTACTTC. This chain connects TRBV5-5 to TRBJ2-7, with TRBD1 identical over 8 bases. The CDR3 is made up of 15 amino acids. V was clipped by 4 bases and J by 0 bases; unmatched bases: 6. The V gene's germline CDR1 is SGHKS and CDR2 YYEKEE (reference sequence).

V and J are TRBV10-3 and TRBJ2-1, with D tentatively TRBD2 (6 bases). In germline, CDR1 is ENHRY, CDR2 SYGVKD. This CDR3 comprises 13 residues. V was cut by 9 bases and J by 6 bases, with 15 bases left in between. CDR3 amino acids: CAMKGLLSNEQFF. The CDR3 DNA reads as TGTGCCATGAAGGGACTTCTGTCCAATGAGCAGTTCTTC.

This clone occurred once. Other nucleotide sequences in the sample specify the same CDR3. CDR3 protein: CASSVAVSSYNEQFF. CDR3 nucleotides: TGTGCCAGCAGCGTAGCCGTGAGCTCCTACAATGAGCAGTTCTTC. The V and J genes are TRBV9 and TRBJ2-1, with no clear D. From germline, CDR1 is SGDLS and CDR2 YYNGEE. Trimming took 0 bases from V and 0 from J, leaving 7 bases between them. This CDR3 spans 15 amino acids.

The CDR3 loop is CASREVFRTDTQYF. The CDR3 DNA sequence: TGTGCCAGTAGAGAGGTTTTCCGAACGGATACGCAGTATTTT. The chain uses TRBV27 and TRBJ2-3; D is undetermined. V lost 9 bases and J 6 bases, leaving 19 bases between the germline ends. Germline V gives CDR1 MNHEY, CDR2 SMNVEV (reference sequence). This CDR3 region has 14 residues.

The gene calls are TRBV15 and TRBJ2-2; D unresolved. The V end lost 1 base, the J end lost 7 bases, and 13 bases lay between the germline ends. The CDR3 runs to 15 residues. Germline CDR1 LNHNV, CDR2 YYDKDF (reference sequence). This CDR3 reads CATSRGTRSFGELFF. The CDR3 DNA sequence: TGTGCCACCAGCAGAGGTACCAGATCTTTCGGGGAGCTGTTTTTT. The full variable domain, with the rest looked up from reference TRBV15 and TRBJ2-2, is DAMVIQNPRYQVTQFGKPVTLSCSQTLNHNVMYWYQQKSSQAPKLLFHYYDKDFNNEADTPDNFQSRRPNTSFCFLDIRSPGLGDTAMYLCATSRGTRSFGELFFGEGSRLTVL.

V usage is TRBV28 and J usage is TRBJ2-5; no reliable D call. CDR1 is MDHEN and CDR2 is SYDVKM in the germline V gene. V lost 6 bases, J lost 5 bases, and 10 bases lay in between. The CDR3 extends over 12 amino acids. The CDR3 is CASSDLGETQYF. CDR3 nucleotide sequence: TGTGCCAGCAGCGACTTAGGGGAGACCCAGTACTTC.

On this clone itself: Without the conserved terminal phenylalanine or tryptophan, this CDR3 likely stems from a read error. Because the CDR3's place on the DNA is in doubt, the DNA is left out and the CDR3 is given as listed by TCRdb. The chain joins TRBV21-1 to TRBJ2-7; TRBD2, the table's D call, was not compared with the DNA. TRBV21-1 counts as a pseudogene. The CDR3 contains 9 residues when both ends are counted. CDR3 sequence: CASSRWGGP.

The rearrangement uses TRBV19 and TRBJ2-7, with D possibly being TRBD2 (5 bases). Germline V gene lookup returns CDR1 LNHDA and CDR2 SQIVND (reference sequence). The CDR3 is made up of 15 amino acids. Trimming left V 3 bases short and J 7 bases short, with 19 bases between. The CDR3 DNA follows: TGTGCCAGTAGTATGAGGGTCGACCCCATGTGGGAGCAGTACTTC. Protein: CASSMRVDPMWEQYF.

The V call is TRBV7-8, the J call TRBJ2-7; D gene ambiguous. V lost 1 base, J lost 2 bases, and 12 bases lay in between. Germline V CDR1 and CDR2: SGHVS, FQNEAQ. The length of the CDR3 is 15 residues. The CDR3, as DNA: TGTGCCAGCAGCTTAGGTCGGACGGCTCCCTACGAGCAGTACTTC. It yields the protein CASSLGRTAPYEQYF. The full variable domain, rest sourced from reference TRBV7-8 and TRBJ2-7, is GAGVSQSPRYKVAKRGQDVALRCDPISGHVSLFWYQQALGQGPEFLTYFQNEAQLDKSGLPSDRFFAERPEGSVSTLKIQRTQQEDSAVYLCASSLGRTAPYEQYFGPGTRLTVT.

CDR3 nucleotide sequence: TGTGCCAGCAGCTTGGATCGGCGGGAGTCGCCCTACGAGCAGTACTTC. Protein sequence: CASSLDRRESPYEQYF. The rearrangement links TRBV5-8 to TRBJ2-7; 7 bases map to TRBD2. V dropped 0 bases and J dropped 2; count of bases not matched to a gene: 8. Germline assignment: CDR1 SGHTS and CDR2 YDEGEE. The CDR3 is made up of 16 amino acids.

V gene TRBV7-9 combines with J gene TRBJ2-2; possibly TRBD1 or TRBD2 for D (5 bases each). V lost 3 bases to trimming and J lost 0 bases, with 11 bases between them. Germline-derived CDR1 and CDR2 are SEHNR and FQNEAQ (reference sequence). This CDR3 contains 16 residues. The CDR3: CASSLWGGPNTGELFF. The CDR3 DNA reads TGTGCCAGCAGCTTGTGGGGCGGGCCGAACACCGGGGAGCTGTTTTTT.

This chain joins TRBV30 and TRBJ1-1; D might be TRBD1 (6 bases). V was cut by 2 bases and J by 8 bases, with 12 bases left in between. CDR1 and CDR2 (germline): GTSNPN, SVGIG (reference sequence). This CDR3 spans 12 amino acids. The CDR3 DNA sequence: TGTGCCTGGAGTCCCTCCGGGACAGAAGCTTTCTTT. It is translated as CAWSPSGTEAFF.